This passage covers 32 T cell receptor beta chains from one sample sequenced in a study of blood T cell repertoires in COVID-19. Clones were sequenced by immunoSEQ multiplex PCR, and TCRdb holds only the in-frame ones, with some missing. This table has some 320,000 clones, 85% to 90% appearing once. The specimen was PBMCs or T cells enriched from blood (not recorded which). The receptor set was obtained from a woman aged 50 to 65 who had been exposed to COVID-19.

V usage is TRBV5-1 and J usage is TRBJ2-2; 10 nucleotides agree with TRBD1. CDR3 length: 16 amino acids. V trimming: 4 bases; J trimming: 6 bases; junction bases outside the gene matches: 9. CDR1 and CDR2 (germline): SGHRS, YFSETQ. The CDR3 is CASSIRSGQGAGELFF. The CDR3 DNA is TGCGCCAGCAGCATCCGGTCCGGACAGGGGGCCGGGGAGCTGTTTTTT.

The table lists this clone with a count of one. The chain links TRBV7-2 to TRBJ1-1; 8 bases align to TRBD1. Germline values: CDR1 SGHTA, CDR2 FQGNSA. The CDR3 runs 15 residues. V trimming: 5 bases; J trimming: 4 bases; junction bases outside the gene matches: 9. The CDR3 DNA is TGTGCCAGCAGCCCCCAGACAGGGGATGGCACTGAAGCTTTCTTT. Protein sequence: CASSPQTGDGTEAFF.

The rearrangement uses TRBV2 and TRBJ2-1; no reliable D call. The CDR3 sequence is 14 residues long. CDR1 SNHLY and CDR2 FYNNEI come from the germline V gene. Trimming pared 8 bases from V and 7 bases from J, leaving 18 bases between. DNA for the CDR3: TGTGCCAGCCTCAGAGGAGACGGAGAGAATGAGCAGTTCTTC. Protein product: CASLRGDGENEQFF.

This chain connects TRBV2 to TRBJ1-3; D unclear. From germline, CDR1 is SNHLY and CDR2 FYNNEI. The CDR3 is 15 residues long. The ends were cut back, 4 bases at V and 3 bases at J, with 13 bases in the middle. The CDR3 DNA reads as TGTGCCAGCAGTGGAGGAGGGCACGGTGGAAACACCATATATTTT. Its translation: CASSGGGHGGNTIYF. Full variable domain (outside the CDR3, taken from reference TRBV2 and TRBJ1-3): EPEVTQTPSHQVTQMGQEVILRCVPISNHLYFYWYRQILGQKVEFLVSFYNNEISEKSEIFDDQFSVERPDGSNFTLKIRSTKLEDSAMYFCASSGGGHGGNTIYFGEGSWLTVV.

J is TRBJ2-3 and V is TRBV28, with TRBD2 as a possible D gene (5 bases). Germline values: CDR1 MDHEN, CDR2 SYDVKM. The CDR3 spans 14 residues. V lost 7 bases to trimming and J lost 6 bases, with 17 bases between them. As DNA, the CDR3 is TGTGCCAGCACGTTGCGGGCTATGGCGGATACGCAGTATTTT. It is translated as CASTLRAMADTQYF. The complete variable domain, with remaining parts taken from reference TRBV28 and TRBJ2-3, reads DVKVTQSSRYLVKRTGEKVFLECVQDMDHENMFWYRQDPGLGLRLIYFSYDVKMKEKGDIPEGYSVSREKKERFSLILESASTNQTSMYLCASTLRAMADTQYFGPGTRLTVL.

V usage is TRBV18 and J usage is TRBJ2-7; 7 bases are a match to TRBD1. J gave up 4 bases and V 4 bases, and 4 bases lay outside the gene matches. The CDR3 runs 13 residues. From germline, CDR1 is KGHSH and CDR2 LQKENI. The CDR3 coding sequence is TGTGCCAGCTCACGCACAGGGGCGTACGAGCAGTACTTC. It specifies CASSRTGAYEQYF. The complete variable domain, with remaining parts taken from reference TRBV18 and TRBJ2-7, reads NAGVMQNPRHLVRRRGQEARLRCSPMKGHSHVYWYRQLPEEGLKFMVYLQKENIIDESGMPKERFSAEFPKEGPSILRIQQVVRGDSAAYFCASSRTGAYEQYFGPGTRLTVT.

This clone was observed a handful of times. This chain connects TRBV19 to TRBJ1-2, with TRBD1 identical over 8 bases. The J segment lost 3 bases and the V segment lost 4 bases, leaving 10 bases of the junction unmatched. The CDR3 has 16 amino acids. Germline V gene lookup returns CDR1 LNHDA and CDR2 SQIVND (reference sequence). The DNA of the CDR3 is TGTGCCAGTAGTAGGAAAATCGGGACAGGTTACTATGGCTACACCTTC. Translating it yields CASSRKIGTGYYGYTF. Variable domain in full (rest from reference TRBV19 and TRBJ1-2): DGGITQSPKYLFRKEGQNVTLSCEQNLNHDAMYWYRQDPGQGLRLIYYSQIVNDFQKGDIAEGYSVSREKKESFPLTVTSAQKNPTAFYLCASSRKIGTGYYGYTFGSGTRLTVV.

A word on this clone: The junction and the germline gene differ at one end; a read error may be behind it. The chain is built from TRBV27 and TRBJ2-2; 11 bases agree with TRBD1. In germline, CDR1 is MNHEY, CDR2 SMNVEV (reference sequence). The length of the CDR3 is 16 residues. CDR3 nucleotide sequence: TGTGCCAGCAGTCCCGGCACCGGACAGGGGGCTCGGGACCTGTTTTTT. It translates to CASSPGTGQGARDLFF.

The chain links TRBV7-2 to TRBJ1-3; possibly TRBD1 for D (5 bases). Germline V gene sequence: CDR1 SGHTA, CDR2 FQGNSA. The CDR3 loop spans 15 amino acids. V was pared by 4 bases and J by 3 bases, with 13 bases between. CDR3 residues: CASSYSPGGGNTIYF. The CDR3 coding sequence is TGTGCCAGCAGCTATTCCCCCGGGGGTGGAAACACCATATATTTT.

The gene calls are TRBV18 and TRBJ2-1; D gene ambiguous. The CDR3 totals 15 residues. Trimming shortened V by 3 bases and J by 0 bases, and 9 bases separated the two germline ends. Germline V gene sequence: CDR1 KGHSH, CDR2 LQKENI. The CDR3 spells CASSPYANSYNEQFF. The DNA of the CDR3 is TGTGCCAGCTCACCCTACGCGAACTCCTACAATGAGCAGTTCTTC. Combining the CDR3 with reference TRBV18 and TRBJ2-1 gives the whole variable domain NAGVMQNPRHLVRRRGQEARLRCSPMKGHSHVYWYRQLPEEGLKFMVYLQKENIIDESGMPKERFSAEFPKEGPSILRIQQVVRGDSAAYFCASSPYANSYNEQFFGPGTRLTVL.

This clone occurred once. The chain recombines TRBV7-2 with TRBJ1-2; the D is unclear. Trimming cost V 1 base and J 7 bases, with 10 bases left between them. This CDR3 has 13 residues. Per germline, CDR1 SGHTA and CDR2 FQGNSA. The CDR3 sequence: CASSLGWATGYTF. The CDR3 nucleotides read TGTGCCAGCAGCTTAGGTTGGGCAACTGGCTACACCTTC.

J is TRBJ2-5 and V is TRBV6-5; tentatively, D is TRBD1 (5 bases). The CDR3 covers 14 residues. The germline V gene has CDR1 MNHEY and CDR2 SVGAGI. V lost 6 bases to trimming and J lost 1 base, with 12 bases between them. This chain's CDR3 is CASRRQILQETQYF. As DNA, the CDR3 is TGTGCCAGCAGAAGACAGATCCTCCAAGAGACCCAGTACTTC.

This chain joins TRBV13 and TRBJ2-3, with no clear D. The CDR3 extends over 13 amino acids. Looked up from germline, CDR1 is PRHDT and CDR2 is FYEKMQ (reference sequence). Trimming took 3 bases from V and 0 from J, leaving 4 bases between them. The CDR3 DNA sequence: TGTGCCAGCAGCTTCGGTAGCACAGATACGCAGTATTTT. This codes for CASSFGSTDTQYF.

The chain recombines TRBV4-1 with TRBJ1-4, with D unresolved. The CDR3 spans 16 residues. Trimming removed 0 bases from V and 2 bases from J, with 10 bases in between. The germline CDR1 and CDR2 sequences are MGHRA and YSYEKL. The CDR3 loop reads CASSQDYTATNEKLFF. CDR3 nucleotides: TGCGCCAGCAGCCAAGATTACACAGCCACTAATGAAAAACTGTTTTTT.

This chain joins TRBV24-1 and TRBJ2-5; 9 bases line up with TRBD1. V shed 2 bases and J 5 bases; nucleotides not matched to a gene: 8. Per the germline V gene, CDR1 is KGHDR and CDR2 is SFDVKD. This CDR3 is built from 16 residues. This CDR3 reads CATSDSRDRVEETQYF. The DNA for the CDR3 is TGTGCCACCAGTGATTCTCGGGACAGGGTCGAGGAGACCCAGTACTTC.

The chain has TRBV7-8 and TRBJ1-2; the D gene is possibly TRBD1 (5 bases). The length of the CDR3 is 14 residues. Germline V gives CDR1 SGHVS, CDR2 FQNEAQ. V dropped 5 bases and J dropped 4 bases, with 14 bases sitting between them. CDR3 sequence: CASSPRQPSYGYTF. The CDR3 bases are TGTGCCAGCAGCCCCCGACAGCCATCCTATGGCTACACCTTC.

The gene calls are TRBV18 and TRBJ1-5; 7 nucleotides match TRBD1. Germline V gene data show CDR1 as KGHSH and CDR2 as LQKENI. The CDR3 is made up of 15 amino acids. J was trimmed by 6 bases and V by 0 bases; bases with no gene match: 5. In DNA form, the CDR3 reads TGTGCCAGCTCACCACCAACTTCAGGGGGTCAGCCCCAGCATTTT. It specifies CASSPPTSGGQPQHF.

V is TRBV7-9 and J is TRBJ2-3; 9 bases agree with TRBD2. Unmatched junction bases numbered 3, after V lost 5 bases and J lost 3 bases. The CDR3 consists of 14 residues. Germline CDR1 and CDR2: SEHNR and FQNEAQ (reference sequence). The CDR3 DNA reads as TGTGCCAGCAGCCAGAGCGGGGGGACAGATACGCAGTATTTT. Its protein product is CASSQSGGTDTQYF.

The chain has TRBV7-9 and TRBJ1-1, with D possibly being TRBD1 (5 bases). CDR1 SEHNR and CDR2 FQNEAQ come from the germline V gene (reference sequence). The CDR3 contains 15 residues. V was cut by 1 base and J by 6 bases, with 15 bases left in between. The CDR3 spells CASSLVAGNRPEAFF. In nucleotides, the CDR3 is TGTGCCAGCAGCTTAGTGGCAGGGAATAGGCCTGAAGCTTTCTTT.

The chain links TRBV28 to TRBJ1-4; TRBD1 agrees at 9 bases. The CDR3 is 15 residues long. In germline, CDR1 is MDHEN, CDR2 SYDVKM. The trim removed 5 bases at V and 7 bases at J, leaving 8 bases unmatched. The CDR3 protein is CASSPATGGLEKLFF. The CDR3 DNA reads TGTGCCAGCAGTCCGGCGACAGGGGGGCTTGAAAAACTGTTTTTT.

V gene TRBV7-2 combines with J gene TRBJ2-2, with 8 bases that match TRBD2. The CDR3 spans 17 residues. Per the germline V gene, CDR1 is SGHTA and CDR2 is FQGNSA. V shed 3 bases, J shed 2 bases, and the junction held 8 bases outside the gene matches. For the CDR3, the DNA is TGTGCCAGCAGCTTTGGGTCCAGCGGGGGAAACACCGGGGAGCTGTTTTTT. Amino acid sequence: CASSFGSSGGNTGELFF.

This clone was picked up many times. The chain has TRBV30 and TRBJ1-4; 9 nucleotides match TRBD1. The CDR3 contains 15 residues. Germline V gene sequence: CDR1 GTSNPN, CDR2 SVGIG (reference sequence). Unmatched junction bases numbered 9, after V lost 4 bases and J lost 6 bases. CDR3 protein: CAWTGQGKFYEKLFF. The CDR3 nucleotides read TGTGCCTGGACGGGACAGGGCAAATTTTATGAAAAACTGTTTTTT.

The sample holds one count of this clone. CDR3 sequence reads: CASSKPGGGSPLEQYF. DNA for the CDR3: TGTGCCAGTAGTAAACCTGGCGGGGGGTCCCCCCTCGAGCAGTACTTC. The chain joins TRBV19 to TRBJ2-7, with TRBD2 matching 8 bases. Losses at the gene ends were 4 bases for V and 6 bases for J; bases not matched to a gene: 14. This CDR3 comprises 16 residues. CDR1 and CDR2 (germline): LNHDA, SQIVND (reference sequence).

The chain has TRBV19 and TRBJ1-3; 8 nucleotides line up with TRBD1. The CDR3 has 15 amino acids. Germline CDR1 is LNHDA and CDR2 is SQIVND (reference sequence). V shed 3 bases, J shed 2 bases, and the junction held 3 bases outside the gene matches. The CDR3 loop reads CASSMLQGAGNTIYF. CDR3 nucleotides: TGTGCCAGTAGTATGCTACAGGGGGCTGGAAACACCATATATTTT.

The chain is built from TRBV7-2 and TRBJ2-3, with 8 bases matching TRBD1. Germline CDR1 is SGHTA and CDR2 is FQGNSA. This CDR3 region has 13 residues. V lost 11 bases to trimming and J lost 0 bases; unmatched junction nucleotides: 4. This CDR3 reads CASTGGSTDTQYF. CDR3 DNA: TGTGCCTCCACAGGGGGGAGCACAGATACGCAGTATTTT.

V usage is TRBV10-3 and J usage is TRBJ1-2; no definite D call. V lost 2 bases, J lost 4 bases, and 8 bases lay in between. The CDR3 is made up of 13 amino acids. Looked up from germline, CDR1 is ENHRY and CDR2 is SYGVKD. The CDR3 region is CAISEEQPYGYTF. For the CDR3, the DNA is TGTGCCATCAGTGAGGAACAGCCCTATGGCTACACCTTC.

The chain joins TRBV2 to TRBJ2-5, with D possibly being TRBD1 (6 bases). The length of the CDR3 is 14 residues. In germline, CDR1 is SNHLY, CDR2 FYNNEI. Between the trimmed V and J ends, which lost 1 base and 5 bases, there was a span of 11 bases. The CDR3 spells CASSEDRAGETQYF. The CDR3 DNA follows: TGTGCCAGCAGTGAAGACAGGGCTGGGGAGACCCAGTACTTC. Combining the CDR3 with reference TRBV2 and TRBJ2-5 gives the whole variable domain EPEVTQTPSHQVTQMGQEVILRCVPISNHLYFYWYRQILGQKVEFLVSFYNNEISEKSEIFDDQFSVERPDGSNFTLKIRSTKLEDSAMYFCASSEDRAGETQYFGPGTRLLVL.

This clone was seen ten or more times. CDR3 in amino acids: CASGIGVYNEQFF. The CDR3 DNA reads as TGTGCCAGCGGTATAGGGGTGTACAATGAGCAGTTCTTC. V usage is TRBV27 and J usage is TRBJ2-1, with D perhaps TRBD1 (5 bases). Germline V lookup: CDR1 MNHEY, CDR2 SMNVEV (reference sequence). The CDR3 runs 13 residues. V shed 8 bases and J shed 4 bases, with 12 bases lying between them.

The chain recombines TRBV13 with TRBJ2-5; TRBD1 matches 7 bases. Germline V CDR1 and CDR2: PRHDT, FYEKMQ (reference sequence). V shed 5 bases and J 0 bases; nucleotides not matched to a gene: 18. This CDR3 comprises 19 residues. The CDR3 DNA reads TGTGCCAGCAGCGTACAGGGGCCGGGACCTGAATCGTACCAAGAGACCCAGTACTTC. Its translation is CASSVQGPGPESYQETQYF. The full variable domain, its missing parts supplied by reference TRBV13 and TRBJ2-5, is AAGVIQSPRHLIKEKRETATLKCYPIPRHDTVYWYQQGPGQDPQFLISFYEKMQSDKGSIPDRFSAQQFSDYHSELNMSSLELGDSALYFCASSVQGPGPESYQETQYFGPGTRLLVL.

This clone was picked up a small number of times. The V gene is TRBV9, the J gene TRBJ1-2; D gene ambiguous. The V end lost 0 bases, the J end lost 4 bases, and 13 bases lay between the germline ends. Per germline, CDR1 SGDLS and CDR2 YYNGEE. CDR3 size: 15 residues. CDR3 DNA: TGTGCCAGCAGCGTAGGTCGAGCCGCTAGCTATGGCTACACCTTC. This gives the protein CASSVGRAASYGYTF.

The genes are TRBV9 and TRBJ2-3, with D uncertain. The V and J ends lost 3 bases and 2 bases respectively, with 7 bases between them. CDR3 length: 13 amino acids. Per germline, CDR1 SGDLS and CDR2 YYNGEE. In nucleotides, the CDR3 is TGTGCCAGCAGCGAAATCCACACAGATACGCAGTATTTT. Its translation is CASSEIHTDTQYF.

J is TRBJ2-2 and V is TRBV9; a possible D gene is TRBD2 (7 bases). This CDR3 spans 16 amino acids. Germline V lookup: CDR1 SGDLS, CDR2 YYNGEE. V was clipped by 3 bases and J by 5 bases, with 17 bases between them. CDR3 protein: CASSGRGGAGTGELFF. Here the CDR3 DNA reads TGTGCCAGCAGCGGGAGGGGGGGCGCCGGGACCGGGGAGCTGTTTTTT.